The sample holds many counts of the clone carrying this T cell receptor beta chain. This record belongs to a study of Graves' ophthalmopathy and Graves' hyperthyroidism. Amplification targeted the TCR beta CDR3 regions, with RNA transcripts as the source material. The first-round RT-PCR employed HTBI primers together with the Qiagen OneStep RT-PCR kit. A multiplex PCR was then performed as the second round. MiXCR, run by TCRdb on the multiplex PCR reads, gives a single entry per CDR3 protein. The repertoire holds 300,000 to 350,000 distinct CDR3 sequences, roughly a sixth seen once, with around an eighth in the top ten. The sequence was obtained from an adult man with Graves' ophthalmopathy. Source material: peripheral blood.

The CDR3 DNA reads TGTGCCAGCAGTTTTTCGATAGGGGGGACAGTTCCCCCCCCCCAGCATTTT. It encodes CASSFSIGGTVPPPQHF. The V gene is TRBV12-3 or TRBV12-4, the J gene TRBJ1-5, with TRBD1 matching 7 bases. Losses at the gene ends were 3 bases for V and 10 bases for J; bases not matched to a gene: 18. This CDR3 is 17 amino acids long.